These 18 T cell receptor beta chains came from one sample sequenced in a study of neurological immune-mediated disorders. TCRdb itself ran the 5' RACE reads through MiXCR, one entry per CDR3 protein. The sample lists under 85,000 distinct CDR3 sequences, roughly 5% occurring once. The sequenced material came from PBMCs. Receptor source: a human donor with multiple sclerosis. The donor label of this sample is uncertain.

This clonotype was seen repeatedly, ten times or more. The chain employs TRBV6-4 and TRBJ2-3, with D perhaps assigned TRBD1 or TRBD2 (5 bases each). The CDR3 spans 14 residues. Germline values: CDR1 MRHNA, CDR2 SNTAGT. Trimming shortened V by 3 bases and J by 2 bases, and 9 bases separated the two germline ends. The CDR3: CASSEGTHTDTQYF. DNA for the CDR3: TGTGCCAGCAGTGAAGGGACCCACACAGATACGCAGTATTTT.

This clonotype was seen at least ten times. This chain connects TRBV5-1 to TRBJ1-1; D is unresolved. CDR3 length equals 14 residues. V gave up 3 bases and J gave up 3 bases, with 12 bases separating them. CDR1 and CDR2 from the germline V gene are SGHRS and YFSETQ. This CDR3 is CASSSTAADTEAFF. The CDR3 coding sequence is TGCGCCAGCAGCTCGACTGCTGCTGACACTGAAGCTTTCTTT.

This clonotype has at least ten counts. The chain couples TRBV20-1 to TRBJ2-7, with 9 bases fitting TRBD1. The trim removed 5 bases at V and 4 bases at J, leaving 3 bases unmatched. The CDR3 totals 12 residues. From germline, CDR1 is DFQATT and CDR2 SNEGSKA (reference sequence). As DNA, the CDR3 is TGCAGTGCTGACAGGGGGGATTACGAGCAGTACTTC. Translated: CSADRGDYEQYF.

This chain joins TRBV12-5 and TRBJ1-5, with D hard to call. With 5 bases removed from V and 0 bases from J, the gap between germline ends came to 5 bases. The germline V gene has CDR1 LGHNT and CDR2 FRNRAP. The CDR3 has 13 amino acids. The CDR3, as DNA: TGTGCTAGTGGTGAAAATAGCAATCAGCCCCAGCATTTT. Translating gives CASGENSNQPQHF.

Ten or more counts support this clonotype. The rearrangement joins TRBV5-1 to TRBJ2-1, with D possibly being TRBD1 or TRBD2 (6 bases each). In germline, CDR1 is SGHRS, CDR2 YFSETQ. V was shortened by 5 bases and J by 9 bases, with 18 bases between the two germline ends. CDR3 size: 14 residues. CDR3 sequence (DNA): TGCGCCAGCAGGATGAGACAGGTGGGGGGTGAGCAGTTCTTC. This encodes CASRMRQVGGEQFF.

This clonotype was recorded many times. The chain links TRBV5-1 to TRBJ1-1; maybe TRBD1 (5 bases). V was shortened by 0 bases and J by 7 bases, with 10 bases between the two germline ends. CDR1 is SGHRS, CDR2 YFSETQ, per germline. The CDR3 is 13 amino acids. CDR3 nucleotide sequence: TGCGCCAGCAGCTTGGCAGGGATCGATGAAGCTTTCTTT. It translates to CASSLAGIDEAFF.

This clonotype was observed many times. The chain combines TRBV5-1 with TRBJ2-1; 15 nucleotides agree with TRBD2. The ends lost 4 bases at V and 3 bases at J; junction bases unmatched: 5. Germline values: CDR1 SGHRS, CDR2 YFSETQ. The CDR3 consists of 17 residues. The CDR3 region is CASSTGLAGGIYNEQFF. CDR3 DNA sequence: TGCGCCAGCAGCACCGGACTAGCGGGGGGGATCTACAATGAGCAGTTCTTC.

This clonotype occurred many times. The CDR3 sequence: CASSQGVRQPQHF. CDR3 in DNA: TGTGCCAGCAGCCAAGGGGTCCGTCAGCCCCAGCATTTT. The chain is built from TRBV3-1 and TRBJ1-5; no definite D call. The CDR3 contains 13 residues. Germline CDR1 is LGHDT and CDR2 is YNNKEL (reference sequence). Between the trimmed V and J ends, which lost 1 base and 6 bases, there was a span of 7 bases.

This clonotype appeared many times. V is TRBV3-1 and J is TRBJ2-2; no firm D call. The CDR3 is 14 amino acids. V shed 3 bases and J shed 6 bases, with 11 bases lying between them. Germline CDR1 and CDR2: LGHDT and YNNKEL (reference sequence). CDR3: CASSQDRRPGELFF. The CDR3 DNA reads TGTGCCAGCAGCCAGGATAGAAGGCCCGGGGAGCTGTTTTTT.

This clonotype has a count of ten or more. The chain links TRBV5-1 to TRBJ1-5; a weak D match, TRBD1 (5 bases). Germline CDR1 reads SGHRS; CDR2 reads YFSETQ. The CDR3 length is 14 residues. The V end lost 0 bases, the J end lost 4 bases, and 8 bases lay between the germline ends. CDR3 protein: CASSLDEGNQPQHF. The CDR3 nucleotides are TGCGCCAGCAGCTTGGACGAGGGGAATCAGCCCCAGCATTTT.

This clonotype was observed at least ten times. J is TRBJ2-1 and V is TRBV5-1; D unresolved. The germline V gene has CDR1 SGHRS and CDR2 YFSETQ. The CDR3 sequence is 15 residues long. The V gene lost 4 bases and the J gene lost 5 bases, with 16 bases spanning the gap. The CDR3 protein is CASSVRASTNNEQFF. In DNA form, the CDR3 reads TGCGCCAGCAGCGTAAGGGCCTCAACGAACAATGAGCAGTTCTTC. Together with reference TRBV5-1 and TRBJ2-1, the CDR3 gives the full variable domain: KAGVTQTPRYLIKTRGQQVTLSCSPISGHRSVSWYQQTPGQGLQFLFEYFSETQRNKGNFPGRFSGRQFSNSRSEMNVSTLELGDSALYLCASSVRASTNNEQFFGPGTRLTVL.

There are many counts of this clonotype. The rearrangement joins TRBV7-3 to TRBJ2-1, with 11 positions matching TRBD2. With V trimmed by 5 bases and J by 3 bases, 3 bases remained unmatched. CDR1 is SGHTA, CDR2 FQGTGA, per germline. This CDR3 is 15 amino acids long. The CDR3 DNA follows: TGTGCCAGCAGCCTTAGCGGGGGGGTCTACAATGAGCAGTTCTTC. Protein sequence: CASSLSGGVYNEQFF.

In this sample, this clonotype turned up many times. The chain has TRBV3-1 and TRBJ2-1, with D tentatively TRBD2 (5 bases). Trimming left V 1 base short and J 6 bases short, with 7 bases between. Germline V CDR1 and CDR2: LGHDT, YNNKEL (reference sequence). This CDR3 is built from 13 residues. For the CDR3, the DNA is TGTGCCAGCAGCCAAGTCGGGGTCAATGAGCAGTTCTTC. This encodes CASSQVGVNEQFF.

This clonotype was counted at least ten times. The chain is built from TRBV15 and TRBJ2-7; 9 nucleotides line up with TRBD2. J lost 5 bases, V lost 5 bases, and 7 bases had no gene match. Germline V lookup: CDR1 LNHNV, CDR2 YYDKDF (reference sequence). The CDR3 covers 14 residues. The CDR3 protein is CATSARVAGDEQYF. CDR3 coding DNA: TGTGCCACCAGCGCTCGGGTAGCGGGGGACGAGCAGTACTTC.

This clonotype was found many times. V usage is TRBV7-9 and J usage is TRBJ1-6; D is unresolved. Per germline, CDR1 SEHNR and CDR2 FQNEAQ (reference sequence). This CDR3 contains 13 residues. V shed 1 base and J shed 9 bases, with 7 bases lying between them. The CDR3 is CASSLVGTSPLHF. The CDR3 nucleotides are TGTGCCAGCAGCTTAGTGGGAACTTCACCCCTCCACTTT.

This clonotype has a count of ten or more. The J gene is TRBJ2-2, the V gene TRBV6-6; D not resolved. Germline loops: CDR1 MNHNY, CDR2 SVGAGI (reference sequence). V lost 5 bases and J 1 base, leaving 11 bases between the germline ends. This CDR3 has 15 amino acids. The CDR3 region is CASSPWWGNTGELFF. The CDR3 nucleotides are TGTGCCAGCAGTCCTTGGTGGGGGAACACCGGGGAGCTGTTTTTT.

This clonotype was seen at least ten times. The chain links TRBV20-1 to TRBJ2-7; maybe TRBD1 (6 bases). Germline V gene lookup returns CDR1 DFQATT and CDR2 SNEGSKA (reference sequence). Trimming shortened V by 5 bases and J by 0 bases, and 11 bases separated the two germline ends. The CDR3 contains 13 residues. CDR3 DNA sequence: TGCAGTGCTCGAACAGGGTTCTCCTACGAGCAGTACTTC. This encodes CSARTGFSYEQYF.

This clonotype was detected many times. The chain has TRBV5-5 and TRBJ2-4; D uncertain. The V and J ends lost 1 base and 2 bases respectively, with 4 bases between them. From germline, CDR1 is SGHKS and CDR2 YYEKEE (reference sequence). The CDR3 has 13 residues. CDR3 loop: CASSLNTKNIQYF. CDR3 DNA sequence: TGTGCCAGCAGCTTGAACACCAAAAACATTCAGTACTTC. Filled out from reference TRBV5-5 and TRBJ2-4, the complete variable domain reads DAGVTQSPTHLIKTRGQQVTLRCSPISGHKSVSWYQQVLGQGPQFIFQYYEKEERGRGNFPDRFSARQFPNYSSELNVNALLLGDSALYLCASSLNTKNIQYFGAGTRLSVL.